This TCR beta chain derives from a study of Ad26.COV2.S vaccination and SARS-CoV-2 variants (dated by TCRdb to the early 2020s). Describing the broader study: Donors in the vaccine arm were drawn from COV1001, a phase I-IIa trial of Ad26.COV2.S in healthy adults that was multicentre, randomized, double-blind and placebo-controlled. Ad26.COV2.S was given intramuscularly at 5x10^10 or 1x10^11 viral particles, as a single shot or as two shots 56 days apart. TCRbeta repertoire sequencing was used to assess the specificity and breadth of SARS-CoV-2-reactive T cell receptors after Ad26.COV2.S vaccination. A total of 32 samples were included in the TCR-sequenced set, comprising around 19 Ad26.COV2.S vaccine recipients, 5 placebo recipients and 8 SARS-CoV-2 convalescent individuals. Trial participants were randomized into five groups of five, in which low-dose or high-dose Ad26.COV2.S was given once or twice, or placebo was given on both occasions. Blinding of investigators to trial group allocation was maintained during experiments and outcome assessment. The research as a whole found: Spike-specific TCR breadth was higher in Ad26.COV2.S recipients than in placebo recipients (P = 0.0014). After vaccination, substantial breadth of spike-specific CD8+ and CD4+ T cell responses was reported. Vaccine and placebo recipients had similar non-spike TCR breadth, a finding consistent with the vaccine containing only spike. The study was not powered to compare responses between vaccine doses or regimens. It was noted by the authors that total T cell responses may have been underestimated by the TCR breadth and depth analyses.

As concerns this clone: No cognate antigen has been identified for it. No much larger clonotype is one base removed from it; base qualities were not supplied. Other nucleotide sequences from this sample produce the same CDR3.

Reading the label with the study, this specimen's treatment or condition is: roughly 20 received Ad26.COV2.S at low or high dose, single or two shots; several received placebo; per-sample allocation not given. For vaccine and placebo recipients, the sequenced repertoires came from samples collected on day 63 after the first injection. Between 29 July and 7 August 2020, Cohort 1b enrolled around 25 adults aged 18-55 years at one site in Boston, USA. Ad26.COV2.S was a replication-incompetent adenovirus type 26 vector expressing a prefusion-stabilized SARS-CoV-2 spike protein from the original Wuhan strain. Based on the germline V gene (reference sequence), the CDR1 and CDR2 sequences are LNHDA and SQIVND. From its cysteine to its phenylalanine, the CDR3 spans 14 amino acids. Just CDR3 DNA is preserved here, 42 bases in frame from base 1. V is clipped by 3 bases and J by 0 bases, and the sequence between their germline boundaries is 9 bases long.

The immunoSEQ Assay was used to sequence TCRbeta CDR3 regions. After extraction, genomic DNA underwent amplification by bias-controlled multiplex PCR, followed by high-throughput sequencing. Regarding the original processing steps: To quantify the absolute abundance of each unique TCRbeta CDR3 region, sequences were collapsed and filtered. T cell fraction was estimated by normalizing TCRbeta template counts to usable DNA, which was measured by amplifying reference genes present in all nucleated cells. Repertoire TCRs were annotated as SARS-CoV-2-specific by exact matching of V gene, CDR3 amino acid sequence and J gene to a known reactive TCR set. MIRA supplied the reference SARS-CoV-2 TCR set, which was filtered for enrichment in COVID-19-positive ImmuneCODE repertoires so that public or cross-reactive TCRs were removed. Using the MIRA antigens, annotated TCRs were further analysed by specific ORF or by position within an ORF. Depth was the summed frequency of annotated unique rearrangements, while breadth was defined as annotated unique rearrangements over total unique productive rearrangements. Two-sided Wilcoxon rank-sum tests were applied when comparing TCR breadth between groups. Here the immuneACCESS table is served through TCRdb, limited to in-frame sequences with V and J called. Missing clones are a known gap in these copies; in checked studies unresolved V genes cover under half, and the rest lacks a known reason. V and J calls and clone size are as listed in that table; D and trimming were resolved from the DNA. Counted in this sample were roughly 350,000 clones; roughly 89% of them appeared once. Jointly, the top ten make up just under 5% of the sample.

The source material was peripheral blood, sampled in a trial of Ad26.COV2.S vaccine versus placebo. The TCR originated in a person aged 18-60 years who received the Ad26.COV2.S COVID-19 vaccine or a placebo. This chain joins TRBV19 to TRBJ2-7; the D gene is perhaps TRBD2, from 6 matching bases. This receptor has the CDR3 CASSMTGSSYEQYF. The DNA sequence reads TGTGCCAGTAGTATGACCGGGAGCTCCTACGAGCAGTACTTC.